Shown below are 24 T cell receptor beta chains from a single sample sequenced in a study of cytomegalovirus exposure and HLA in healthy donors. Sequencing used immunoSEQ multiplex PCR; TCRdb keeps in-frame clones, though not all of them. The table includes 220,000 or so clones, around 87% detected once. The sequencing sample was made of PBMCs. The source is a woman between 18 and 30 years old in good health and CMV-seropositive.

The V and J genes are TRBV2 and TRBJ1-3; D ambiguous. This CDR3 comprises 16 residues. Per germline, CDR1 SNHLY and CDR2 FYNNEI. The germline V and J ends were trimmed by 2 bases and 0 bases, with 11 bases remaining between them. The CDR3 region is CASSETESSSGNTIYF. CDR3 in DNA: TGTGCCAGCAGTGAAACAGAATCGAGCTCTGGAAACACCATATATTTT.

The rearrangement uses TRBV6-6 and TRBJ1-1; TRBD1 is a possible D gene (6 bases). The V gene lost 6 bases and the J gene lost 1 base, with 9 bases spanning the gap. This CDR3 is 13 amino acids long. Germline V gene sequence: CDR1 MNHNY, CDR2 SVGAGI (reference sequence). This CDR3 reads CASRQGTNTEAFF. The CDR3, as DNA: TGTGCCAGCAGACAGGGCACGAACACTGAAGCTTTCTTT.

V usage is TRBV7-8 and J usage is TRBJ1-2; D is undetermined. V lost 2 bases to trimming and J lost 0 bases, with 10 bases between them. Per germline, CDR1 SGHVS and CDR2 FQNEAQ. CDR3 size: 15 residues. The CDR3 sequence is CASSLFVSANYGYTF. The CDR3 DNA reads TGTGCCAGCAGCTTATTCGTCAGCGCTAACTATGGCTACACCTTC.

The chain carries TRBV5-1 and TRBJ2-1, with 9 bases aligning to TRBD2. After removal of 4 bases from V and 0 bases from J, the junction contained 5 bases not matched to a gene. The germline V gene has CDR1 SGHRS and CDR2 YFSETQ. The CDR3 length is 16 residues. CDR3 nucleotide sequence: TGCGCCAGCAGCGATAGCGGGAGAGTCTCCTACAATGAGCAGTTCTTC. This sequence encodes CASSDSGRVSYNEQFF.

This sequence joins TRBV28 and TRBJ1-1, with D hard to call. V was trimmed by 3 bases and J by 0 bases, leaving 8 bases between them. This CDR3 has 14 residues. CDR1 MDHEN and CDR2 SYDVKM come from the germline V gene. The CDR3 coding sequence is TGTGCCAGCAGTTTGGGGAGTTTGAACACTGAAGCTTTCTTT. Encoded protein: CASSLGSLNTEAFF.

The genes are TRBV5-1 and TRBJ2-5; TRBD2 matches 12 bases. Germline trimming cut 3 bases from V and 2 bases from J; bases unmatched to any gene: 2. The length of the CDR3 is 15 residues. Germline CDR1 reads SGHRS; CDR2 reads YFSETQ. The CDR3 DNA follows: TGCGCCAGCAGCTCCGGGACTAGCGGGCAAGAGACCCAGTACTTC. This encodes CASSSGTSGQETQYF. Complete variable domain (other parts from reference TRBV5-1 and TRBJ2-5): KAGVTQTPRYLIKTRGQQVTLSCSPISGHRSVSWYQQTPGQGLQFLFEYFSETQRNKGNFPGRFSGRQFSNSRSEMNVSTLELGDSALYLCASSSGTSGQETQYFGPGTRLLVL.

The chain combines TRBV9 with TRBJ2-3; unclear D gene. CDR3 length: 16 amino acids. Trimming pared 4 bases from V and 4 bases from J, leaving 19 bases between. Germline V gene sequence: CDR1 SGDLS, CDR2 YYNGEE. This CDR3 reads CASSLNSAGLADTQYF. The CDR3 DNA follows: TGTGCCAGCAGCTTAAACTCCGCCGGGTTGGCAGATACGCAGTATTTT.

The chain joins TRBV28 to TRBJ2-5, with D tentatively TRBD1 (5 bases). Looked up from germline, CDR1 is MDHEN and CDR2 is SYDVKM. The length of the CDR3 is 12 residues. V was cut by 7 bases and J by 5 bases, with 11 bases left in between. CDR3 region: CASIGAWETQYF. The CDR3 DNA reads as TGTGCCAGCATAGGGGCTTGGGAGACCCAGTACTTC.

The chain combines TRBV7-3 with TRBJ2-2; 7 bases fit TRBD2. CDR3 length: 16 residues. J was trimmed by 1 base and V by 5 bases; bases with no gene match: 7. CDR1 and CDR2 (germline): SGHTA, FQGTGA. The CDR3 region is CASSPRVAGNTGELFF. Here the CDR3 DNA reads TGTGCCAGCAGCCCGCGGGTAGCGGGGAACACCGGGGAGCTGTTTTTT.

J is TRBJ2-5 and V is TRBV6-1; 7 positions match TRBD2. CDR1 is MNHNS and CDR2 is SASEGT in the germline V gene. V shed 0 bases, J shed 5 bases, and the junction held 6 bases outside the gene matches. The CDR3 consists of 15 residues. The CDR3 loop reads CASSEAGGSPETQYF. The CDR3 region has the DNA TGTGCCAGCAGTGAAGCAGGCGGGAGCCCGGAGACCCAGTACTTC.

V is TRBV6-4 and J is TRBJ2-1, with D possibly matching TRBD2 (6 bases). Germline V gives CDR1 MRHNA, CDR2 SNTAGT. This CDR3 has 16 amino acids. Trimming took 2 bases from V and 5 from J, leaving 16 bases between them. CDR3 DNA: TGTGCCAGCAGTGACCCTTCTGCGGGGCTCAACAATGAGCAGTTCTTC. Protein product: CASSDPSAGLNNEQFF.

The chain combines TRBV27 with TRBJ1-2; TRBD1 matches 12 bases. This CDR3 is 20 amino acids long. Germline V CDR1 and CDR2: MNHEY, SMNVEV (reference sequence). The V and J ends lost 1 base and 1 base, in that order; junction bases with no gene match: 13. The CDR3 DNA reads as TGTGCCAGCAGTTTATTGCCCTTCGGGACAGGGGGCTCGGGTAACTATGGCTACACCTTC. As protein: CASSLLPFGTGGSGNYGYTF.

The gene calls are TRBV4-2 and TRBJ2-7; 9 bases fit TRBD2. Germline V gene lookup returns CDR1 LGHNA and CDR2 YNFKEQ. The CDR3 covers 15 residues. The ends lost 1 base at V and 4 bases at J; junction bases unmatched: 5. This CDR3 reads CASSQGSGSGYEQYF. CDR3 sequence (DNA): TGTGCCAGCAGCCAAGGTAGCGGGAGCGGATACGAGCAGTACTTC.

CDR3 nucleotide sequence: TGTGCCAGCAGTCCGGGGACAGGGTGGAACACTGAAGCTTTCTTT. It encodes CASSPGTGWNTEAFF. The chain recombines TRBV27 with TRBJ1-1; TRBD1 matches 9 bases. Germline loops: CDR1 MNHEY, CDR2 SMNVEV (reference sequence). With V trimmed by 5 bases and J by 1 base, 5 bases remained unmatched. CDR3 size: 15 residues.

This sequence joins TRBV5-6 and TRBJ2-5; TRBD2 is a possible D gene (5 bases). CDR1 and CDR2 from the germline V gene are SGHDT and YYEEEE. The CDR3 spans 12 residues. The V end was cut by 7 bases, the J end by 6 bases, with 13 bases between. CDR3 sequence: CASRGVSKTQYF. CDR3 DNA: TGTGCCAGCCGGGGAGTTTCGAAGACCCAGTACTTC.

The chain employs TRBV27 and TRBJ2-7, with D perhaps TRBD1 (8 bases). This CDR3 spans 16 amino acids. Trimming left V 0 bases short and J 3 bases short, with 15 bases between. From germline, CDR1 is MNHEY and CDR2 SMNVEV (reference sequence). The CDR3, as DNA: TGTGCCAGCAGTTTATCCGCTTACAGGGGGGGCTACGAGCAGTACTTC. Translated, it gives CASSLSAYRGGYEQYF.

The J gene is TRBJ2-5, the V gene TRBV5-6; D uncertain. This CDR3 has 14 residues. The ends were cut back, 4 bases at V and 2 bases at J, with 12 bases in the middle. The V gene's germline CDR1 is SGHDT and CDR2 YYEEEE. Written as DNA, the CDR3 is TGTGCCAGCAGCCCACAGCCTCTACAAGAGACCCAGTACTTC. The encoded protein is CASSPQPLQETQYF.

The chain links TRBV19 to TRBJ1-3; TRBD1 matches at 7 bases. The length of the CDR3 is 14 residues. Germline trimming cut 9 bases from V and 0 bases from J; bases unmatched to any gene: 5. CDR1 LNHDA and CDR2 SQIVND come from the germline V gene (reference sequence). Here the CDR3 DNA reads TGTGCCAGCCGGGACAGATACTCTGGAAACACCATATATTTT. This sequence encodes CASRDRYSGNTIYF.

This clone was seen just once. The rearrangement joins TRBV15 to TRBJ1-1, with 7 positions matching TRBD1. Losses at the gene ends were 1 base for V and 4 bases for J; bases not matched to a gene: 3. The CDR3 sequence is 14 residues long. Germline V CDR1 and CDR2: LNHNV, YYDKDF (reference sequence). The CDR3 loop reads CATSRGQGRTEAFF. The CDR3 bases are TGTGCCACCAGCAGAGGACAGGGCCGCACTGAAGCTTTCTTT.

This clone was seen only once. This chain uses TRBV29-1 with TRBJ2-2; D might be TRBD2 (6 bases). The ends were cut back, 4 bases at V and 1 base at J, with 13 bases in the middle. Looked up from germline, CDR1 is SQVTM and CDR2 is ANQGSEA. The CDR3 extends over 15 amino acids. The CDR3 here is CSVVLAGQNTGELFF. The DNA for the CDR3 is TGCAGCGTTGTTCTCGCGGGGCAGAACACCGGGGAGCTGTTTTTT.

This chain uses TRBV2 with TRBJ1-5; D may be TRBD1 (5 bases). This CDR3 has 15 amino acids. V was cut by 4 bases and J by 1 base, with 11 bases left in between. Germline V lookup: CDR1 SNHLY, CDR2 FYNNEI. This chain's CDR3 is CASSGQSFSNQPQHF. CDR3 DNA: TGTGCCAGCAGTGGACAGTCTTTCAGCAATCAGCCCCAGCATTTT.

V is TRBV28 and J is TRBJ2-7, with D perhaps matching TRBD2 (6 bases). The V end lost 5 bases, the J end lost 0 bases, and 20 bases lay between the germline ends. Germline V gene lookup returns CDR1 MDHEN and CDR2 SYDVKM. CDR3 length equals 17 residues. CDR3 amino acids: CASSRAGSTPSSYEQYF. The CDR3, as DNA: TGTGCCAGCAGTCGAGCGGGTTCGACGCCGAGCTCCTACGAGCAGTACTTC.

DNA of the CDR3: TGCGCCAGCAGCTTGGGGGGTAGCGGGAGTCAAGAGACCCAGTACTTC. Translating it yields CASSLGGSGSQETQYF. The V and J genes are TRBV5-1 and TRBJ2-5; 9 bases line up with TRBD2. CDR1 and CDR2 from the germline V gene are SGHRS and YFSETQ. J lost 2 bases, V lost 0 bases, and 5 bases had no gene match. The CDR3 has 16 residues.

This clone turned up a few times. This sequence joins TRBV6-5 and TRBJ1-2; D might be TRBD1 (5 bases). V lost 6 bases and J lost 7, with 12 bases in between. The CDR3 covers 12 residues. Germline loops: CDR1 MNHEY, CDR2 SVGAGI. The CDR3 nucleotides read TGTGCCAGCAGGTCACAGGCGAGTGGCTACACCTTC. This translates into CASRSQASGYTF.